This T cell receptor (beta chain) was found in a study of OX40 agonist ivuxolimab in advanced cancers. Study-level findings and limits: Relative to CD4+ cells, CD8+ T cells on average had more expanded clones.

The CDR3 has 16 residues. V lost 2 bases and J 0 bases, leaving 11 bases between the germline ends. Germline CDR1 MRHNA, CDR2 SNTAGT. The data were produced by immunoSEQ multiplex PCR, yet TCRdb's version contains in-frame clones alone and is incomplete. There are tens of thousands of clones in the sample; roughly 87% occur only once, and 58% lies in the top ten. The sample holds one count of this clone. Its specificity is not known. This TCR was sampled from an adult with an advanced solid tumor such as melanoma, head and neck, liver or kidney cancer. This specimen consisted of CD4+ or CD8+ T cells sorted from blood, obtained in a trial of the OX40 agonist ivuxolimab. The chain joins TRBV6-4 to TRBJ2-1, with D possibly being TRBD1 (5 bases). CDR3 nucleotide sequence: TGTGCCAGCAGTGACGTTGGGGCTAGCTCCTACAATGAGCAGTTCTTC. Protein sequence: CASSDVGASSYNEQFF.